Presented here are 8 T cell receptor beta chains from one specimen sequenced in a study of tumor and adjacent non-tumor tissue in lung cancer. TCRbeta libraries were built with three rounds of nested PCR, modified from ARM-PCR. Each CDR3 protein gets one entry after TCRdb re-called the multiplex PCR reads with MiXCR. Here the sample spans approximately 62,000 distinct CDR3 sequences, around two thirds being singletons. The template was RNA from unsorted bulk tissue. This non-tumor lung sample came from over 3 cm beyond the tumor edge. What was sequenced was distant non-tumor lung tissue. Every receptor here comes from a man between 65 and 85 years old with non-small cell lung cancer.

This clonotype occurred once. Just one base apart from a much larger clone, this may be a read error. The chain carries TRBV6-1 and TRBJ2-3, with D maybe TRBD2 (5 bases). Germline CDR1 is MNHNS and CDR2 is SASEGT. The CDR3 contains 16 residues. V was cut by 2 bases and J by 1 base, with 13 bases left in between. CDR3 loop: CASSERRGACTDTQYF. The CDR3 DNA reads TGTGCCAGCAGTGAACGACGGGGAGCCTGCACAGATACGCAGTATTTT.

This clonotype was counted ten times or more. The rearrangement joins TRBV4-2 to TRBJ2-7, with TRBD2 identical over 12 bases. CDR3 length: 15 residues. Germline lookup yields CDR1 LGHNA and CDR2 YNFKEQ. Trimming at V came to 5 bases and at J to 3 bases, leaving 5 bases not matched to a gene. The CDR3 reads CASSTRTSGNYEQYF. DNA for the CDR3: TGTGCCAGCAGCACCCGGACTAGCGGGAACTACGAGCAGTACTTC.

This clonotype appeared many times. This rearrangement joins TRBV20-1 to TRBJ2-5, with D possibly being TRBD2 (6 bases). Germline lookup yields CDR1 DFQATT and CDR2 SNEGSKA (reference sequence). V lost 6 bases, J lost 5 bases, and 13 bases lay in between. This CDR3 has 12 residues. In DNA form, the CDR3 reads TGCAGTGCCGTGTTTCGGGGGGAGACCCAGTACTTC. Translation: CSAVFRGETQYF.

The sample holds one count of this clonotype. A read error is likely, as this CDR3 ends without the conserved phenylalanine or tryptophan. J is TRBJ2-1 and V is TRBV5-5; D may be TRBD1 (6 bases). The CDR3 runs to 15 residues. The germline V gene has CDR1 SGHKS and CDR2 YYEKEE (reference sequence). The CDR3 region has the DNA TGTGCCAGCAGCTTACAGGGAAGCTCCTACTATGAGCAGTTCCTC. Translation gives CASSLQGSSYYEQFL.

With respect to this clonotype: Just one base apart from a much larger clone, this may be a read error. The chain links TRBV5-6 to TRBJ2-7, with 8 nucleotides matching TRBD1. Germline CDR1 SGHDT, CDR2 YYEEEE. The CDR3 runs 14 residues. The CDR3 bases are TGTGCCAGCAGCTCGGGACAGGTAGGGTACGAGCGGTACTTC. As protein: CASSSGQVGYERYF.

J is TRBJ1-1 and V is TRBV5-1, with D hard to call. The CDR3 extends over 14 amino acids. Germline V lookup: CDR1 SGHRS, CDR2 YFSETQ. The DNA of the CDR3 is TGCGGTAGCAGCTTGGCCTGGGGAGGCACTGAAGCTTTCTTT. As protein: CGSSLAWGGTEAFF. The full variable domain, its missing parts supplied by reference TRBV5-1 and TRBJ1-1, is KAGVTQTPRYLIKTRGQQVTLSCSPISGHRSVSWYQQTPGQGLQFLFEYFSETQRNKGNFPGRFSGRQFSNSRSEMNVSTLELGDSALYLCGSSLAWGGTEAFFGQGTRLTVV.

The rearrangement links TRBV25-1 to TRBJ2-5; maybe TRBD2 (6 bases). Germline CDR1 reads MGHDK; CDR2 reads SYGVNS. V shed 4 bases and J shed 6 bases, with 18 bases lying between them. The CDR3 has 15 residues. CDR3 bases: TGTGCCAGCAGTGGATTCGGGACCGGGGGTCAGACCCAGTACTTC. This gives the protein CASSGFGTGGQTQYF.

The CDR3 nucleotides read TGCAGTGCTAGAGAGGGTAGCGGAGGGGTCGGTGAGCAGTTCTTC. Protein sequence: CSAREGSGGVGEQFF. The rearrangement uses TRBV20-1 and TRBJ2-1, with D tentatively TRBD2 (6 bases). The V end lost 0 bases, the J end lost 9 bases, and 18 bases lay between the germline ends. The CDR3 loop spans 15 amino acids. Germline lookup yields CDR1 DFQATT and CDR2 SNEGSKA (reference sequence).